A single sample is the source of the 27 T cell receptor beta chains below, sequenced in a study of read filtering for tumor transcriptome and immune sequencing (dated by TCRdb to the early 2020s). The listed sequencing device is Illumina HiSeq 4000. TCR libraries were built from roughly 400 ng RNA with the Immunoverse kit, using molecular barcoded adaptors covering alpha/delta and beta/gamma chains. TCRdb reran the public reads through fastp at Q25 and MiXCR, keeping productive beta chains. Identical CDR3 proteins give one entry, which carries the most common genes and DNA. The sample table lists approximately 45,000 distinct CDR3 sequences, 15% to 20% of them with a count of one. The leading ten clones occupy 37% of the sample. The sample consisted of a population of CD138-negative cells sorted from bone marrow. The cell subset or site label, read with the paper, signifies: bone marrow mononuclear cells depleted of CD138+ plasma/myeloma cells by negative magnetic selection. The receptor source for this set is a donor aged 40 or older with multiple myeloma.

With regard to this clonotype: A far more abundant clone sits one base away, making this likely a read error. This chain links TRBV7-2 with TRBJ2-1; D is possibly TRBD1 (5 bases). The V gene's germline CDR1 is SGHTA and CDR2 FQGNSA. V lost 5 bases and J 6 bases, leaving 14 bases between the germline ends. The CDR3 loop spans 14 amino acids. The CDR3, as DNA: TGTGCCAGCAGCCCGAAGGGGATGGGCAATGAGCAGTTCTTC. Protein product: CASSPKGMGNEQFF.

This clonotype was found many times. Here the CDR3 reads CASSTSSTDTQYF. DNA of the CDR3: TGTGCCAGCAGCACCTCTAGCACAGATACGCAGTATTTT. This sequence joins TRBV12-3 or TRBV12-4 and TRBJ2-3; D ambiguous. The CDR3 loop spans 13 amino acids. V lost 6 bases and J lost 0, with 7 bases in between.

This clonotype was seen repeatedly, ten times or more. J is TRBJ1-5 and V is TRBV12-3 or TRBV12-4; D gene ambiguous. V gave up 0 bases and J gave up 6 bases, with 3 bases separating them. The CDR3 extends over 12 amino acids. The CDR3 nucleotides are TGTGCCAGCAGTTTAGCGGGTCAGCCCCAGCATTTT. Residues: CASSLAGQPQHF.

The table lists this clonotype with many counts. The rearrangement uses TRBV25-1 and TRBJ2-2; TRBD1 agrees at 7 bases. The CDR3 has 14 amino acids. V shed 7 bases, J shed 6 bases, and the junction held 8 bases outside the gene matches. Germline CDR1 is MGHDK and CDR2 is SYGVNS. CDR3 nucleotides: TGTGCCAGCAAATCCGACAGGGTGGCCGGGGAGCTGTTTTTT. Its protein product is CASKSDRVAGELFF.

This clonotype appeared many times. The chain employs TRBV7-2 and TRBJ2-3; D ambiguous. V was shortened by 5 bases and J by 7 bases, with 10 bases between the two germline ends. CDR3 length: 12 amino acids. Looked up from germline, CDR1 is SGHTA and CDR2 is FQGNSA. The CDR3 region is CASSPPGNTQYF. Written as DNA, the CDR3 is TGTGCCAGCAGCCCCCCCGGAAATACGCAGTATTTT.

CDR3: CASSLPQTGGTEAFF. In DNA form, the CDR3 reads TGTGCCAGCAGCTTACCCCAAACAGGGGGCACTGAAGCTTTCTTT. This chain joins TRBV7-2 and TRBJ1-1; TRBD1 aligns across 8 bases. This CDR3 contains 15 residues. With 2 bases clipped from V and 4 bases from J, the junction kept 6 bases outside the gene matches. Germline-derived CDR1 and CDR2 are SGHTA and FQGNSA.

This clonotype appeared many times. The V gene is TRBV6-1, the J gene TRBJ2-3; 8 positions match TRBD1. Germline loops: CDR1 MNHNS, CDR2 SASEGT. After removal of 4 bases from V and 1 base from J, the junction contained 13 bases not matched to a gene. This CDR3 is 18 amino acids long. CDR3 loop: CASSGRQGSWTRTDTQYF. In nucleotides, the CDR3 is TGTGCCAGCAGTGGAAGACAGGGGAGTTGGACGCGCACAGATACGCAGTATTTT.

This clonotype was seen ten or more times. The V call is TRBV21-1, the J call TRBJ2-5; the table names TRBD1, a call not compared with the DNA. TRBV21-1 is reported as a pseudogene. There are 16 residues in the CDR3. As DNA, the CDR3 is TGTGCCAGCAGCAAAAATCAAGACAGCCTGACGGAGACCCAGTACTTC. The encoded protein is CASSKNQDSLTETQYF.

The chain employs TRBV12-3 or TRBV12-4 and TRBJ1-5; D gene uncertain. V lost 6 bases and J lost 0, with 9 bases in between. The CDR3 loop spans 14 amino acids. Here the CDR3 reads CASSSRHSNQPQHF. CDR3 nucleotides: TGTGCCAGCAGCTCCCGGCATAGCAATCAGCCCCAGCATTTT.

A remark on this clonotype: This could be a read error, since a much larger clone is one nucleotide away. The chain links TRBV29-1 to TRBJ2-1, with D possibly being TRBD2 (6 bases). Per germline, CDR1 SQVTM and CDR2 ANQGSEA. The V end was cut by 7 bases, the J end by 2 bases, with 12 bases between. The CDR3 runs to 13 residues. The CDR3 protein is CSAGVAPYNEQFF. CDR3 coding DNA: TGCAGCGCGGGGGTGGCTCCCTACAATGAGCAGTTCTTC.

This clonotype has at least ten counts. The rearrangement joins TRBV29-1 to TRBJ2-1; possibly TRBD1 or TRBD2 for D (6 bases each). Germline lookup yields CDR1 SQVTM and CDR2 ANQGSEA. The ends were cut back, 7 bases at V and 7 bases at J, with 14 bases in the middle. The CDR3 extends over 12 amino acids. Written as DNA, the CDR3 is TGCAGCGCAAGGGGGGTAGGAAATGAGCAGTTCTTC. Translated: CSARGVGNEQFF.

The genes are TRBV6-5 and TRBJ2-7; 7 nucleotides match TRBD1. The V and J ends lost 1 base and 4 bases, in that order; junction bases with no gene match: 4. There are 14 residues in the CDR3. Germline CDR1 is MNHEY and CDR2 is SVGAGI. CDR3 protein: CASSYFGRGYEQYF. The CDR3 bases are TGTGCCAGCAGTTACTTTGGCAGGGGGTACGAGCAGTACTTC.

This clonotype was observed many times. The CDR3: CASEEGVTATDTQYF. The CDR3 DNA follows: TGTGCCAGCGAAGAGGGCGTGACCGCCACAGATACGCAGTATTTT. The V call is TRBV2, the J call TRBJ2-3, with D possibly TRBD2 on 5 matching bases. CDR1 is SNHLY, CDR2 FYNNEI, per germline. The CDR3 is 15 residues long. Between the trimmed V and J ends, which lost 8 bases and 2 bases, there was a span of 17 bases.

V and J are TRBV7-9 and TRBJ1-1; 9 positions match TRBD1. The germline V gene has CDR1 SEHNR and CDR2 FQNEAQ (reference sequence). The CDR3 spans 16 residues. The V segment lost 0 bases and the J segment 3 bases; nucleotides outside the gene matches: 5. The CDR3 protein is CASSLAQGAGDTEAFF. CDR3 DNA: TGTGCCAGCAGCTTAGCACAGGGGGCGGGCGACACTGAAGCTTTCTTT. Drawing the rest from reference TRBV7-9 and TRBJ1-1, the complete variable domain is DTGVSQNPRHKITKRGQNVTFRCDPISEHNRLYWYRQTLGQGPEFLTYFQNEAQLEKSRLLSDRFSAERPKGSFSTLEIQRTEQGDSAMYLCASSLAQGAGDTEAFFGQGTRLTVV.

This clonotype was picked up one time. A much larger clone differs by one base, so this may be a read error. Written as DNA, the CDR3 is TGTGCCAGCAGTGACGTATATACTGGCGAGCAGTACTTC. It is translated as CASSDVYTGEQYF. The chain employs TRBV28 and TRBJ2-7; no reliable D call. The CDR3 is made up of 13 amino acids. From germline, CDR1 is MDHEN and CDR2 SYDVKM. V was cut by 5 bases and J by 6 bases, with 14 bases left in between.

This clonotype appeared many times. This chain uses TRBV20-1 with TRBJ2-1, with 8 positions matching TRBD2. The trim removed 0 bases at V and 1 base at J, leaving 2 bases unmatched. CDR3 length: 15 residues. CDR1 and CDR2 (germline): DFQATT, SNEGSKA (reference sequence). The CDR3 DNA follows: TGCAGTGCTAGAGATAGCGGGATTTCCTACAATGAGCAGTTCTTC. Its protein product is CSARDSGISYNEQFF.

The chain carries TRBV19 and TRBJ1-1; possible D gene TRBD1, 5 bases. V was pared by 6 bases and J by 6 bases, with 14 bases between. CDR3 length: 13 amino acids. Germline V gene data show CDR1 as LNHDA and CDR2 as SQIVND (reference sequence). Written as DNA, the CDR3 is TGTGCCAGTAGCGTGATAGGGGTAGCTGAAGCTTTCTTT. Amino acids: CASSVIGVAEAFF.

Ten or more counts support this clonotype. The CDR3 region has the DNA TGTGCCAGCAGTGAATGGGGGACTAGCTCCTACGAGCAGTACTTC. It yields the protein CASSEWGTSSYEQYF. The chain uses TRBV25-1 and TRBJ2-7, with 8 bases that match TRBD2. The CDR3 length is 15 residues. Trimming at V came to 1 base and at J to 0 bases, leaving 2 bases not matched to a gene. In germline, CDR1 is MGHDK, CDR2 SYGVNS.

The genes are TRBV6-2 or TRBV6-3 and TRBJ2-1, with TRBD2 matching over 9 bases. The J segment lost 6 bases and the V segment lost 1 base, leaving 4 bases of the junction unmatched. This CDR3 comprises 15 residues. In germline, CDR1 is MNHEY, CDR2 SVGEGT. The CDR3 DNA is TGTGCCAGCAGTTACTGGAGCGGGAGGTCCAATGAGCAGTTCTTC. This translates into CASSYWSGRSNEQFF.

This clonotype came up many times. The V call is TRBV20-1, the J call TRBJ2-1, with D uncertain. With 0 bases removed from V and 9 bases from J, the gap between germline ends came to 9 bases. The CDR3 covers 12 residues. CDR1 and CDR2 (germline): DFQATT, SNEGSKA (reference sequence). This CDR3 is CSARDLGIEQFF. The CDR3 DNA sequence: TGCAGTGCTAGAGATCTGGGAATTGAGCAGTTCTTC.

This clonotype has ten or more counts. This rearrangement joins TRBV28 to TRBJ2-1; 11 nucleotides line up with TRBD2. This CDR3 contains 17 residues. With V trimmed by 4 bases and J by 2 bases, 7 bases remained unmatched. Germline V gives CDR1 MDHEN, CDR2 SYDVKM. CDR3 sequence reads: CASSSPRLAGPYNEQFF. The CDR3 DNA reads as TGTGCCAGCAGTTCGCCCCGACTAGCGGGGCCCTACAATGAGCAGTTCTTC.

Many counts were recorded for this clonotype. The genes are TRBV28 and TRBJ1-5; 12 nucleotides agree with TRBD1. Per germline, CDR1 MDHEN and CDR2 SYDVKM. The junction had 11 bases not matched to a gene; V was cut back by 7 bases and J by 4 bases. This CDR3 spans 17 amino acids. CDR3 nucleotides: TGTGCCAGCACCGAGGCGGGACAGGGGGCCTCTAATCAGCCCCAGCATTTT. It codes for CASTEAGQGASNQPQHF.

Regarding this clonotype: This probably arose from a read error, given a far larger clone one base away. V is TRBV6-2 or TRBV6-3 and J is TRBJ2-1, with D unclear. Germline CDR1 reads MNHEY; CDR2 reads SVGEGT. Trimming took 3 bases from V and 0 from J, leaving 6 bases between them. The CDR3 has 14 residues. Here the CDR3 reads CASSYFRSYNEQFF. The DNA of the CDR3 is TGTGCCAGCAGTTATTTCCGCTCCTACAATGAGCAGTTCTTC.

This rearrangement joins TRBV24-1 to TRBJ2-3, with 7 bases lining up with TRBD2. The CDR3 is 16 amino acids. The germline CDR1 and CDR2 sequences are KGHDR and SFDVKD. The junction had 5 bases not matched to a gene; V was cut back by 3 bases and J by 0 bases. The CDR3: CATSDPSGPSTDTQYF. The CDR3 DNA is TGTGCCACCAGTGATCCTAGCGGACCTAGCACAGATACGCAGTATTTT.

The CDR3 here is CASSPTAAPEAFF. CDR3 bases: TGTGCCAGCAGCCCCACAGCTGCCCCAGAAGCTTTCTTT. The J gene is TRBJ1-1, the V gene TRBV5-6; D unclear. V was clipped by 4 bases and J by 8 bases, with 15 bases between them. From germline, CDR1 is SGHDT and CDR2 YYEEEE. The CDR3 length is 13 residues.

This clonotype was counted a few times. The V gene is TRBV23-1, the J gene TRBJ1-2, with D possibly matching TRBD1 (5 bases). TRBV23-1 is treated as an ORF (open reading frame) with a function not yet certain. V was shortened by 6 bases and J by 4 bases, with 15 bases between the two germline ends. The CDR3 has 14 residues. CDR3 nucleotides: TGCGCCAGCAGCCTAAACAGGTTTGGCTATGGCTACACCTTC. Amino acid sequence: CASSLNRFGYGYTF.

With respect to this clonotype: Since the CDR3 does not end with the conserved phenylalanine or tryptophan, this likely comes from a read error. This rearrangement joins TRBV30 to TRBJ2-3; TRBD2 aligns across 8 bases. The CDR3 consists of 13 residues. Germline V lookup: CDR1 GTSNPN, CDR2 SVGIG (reference sequence). Unmatched junction bases numbered 1, after V lost 5 bases and J lost 0 bases. This CDR3 reads CAWASGSTDTQYS. CDR3 nucleotide sequence: TGTGCCTGGGCTAGCGGGAGCACAGATACGCAGTATTCT.